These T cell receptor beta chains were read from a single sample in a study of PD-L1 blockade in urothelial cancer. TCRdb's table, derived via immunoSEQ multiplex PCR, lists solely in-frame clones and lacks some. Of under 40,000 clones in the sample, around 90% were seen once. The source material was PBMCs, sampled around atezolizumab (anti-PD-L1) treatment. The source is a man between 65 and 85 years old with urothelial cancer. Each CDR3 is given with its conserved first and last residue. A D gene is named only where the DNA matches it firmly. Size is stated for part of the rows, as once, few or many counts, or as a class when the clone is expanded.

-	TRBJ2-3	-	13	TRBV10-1	TGCGCCAGCAGTGATCTGGGAGCAGATACGCAGTATTTT	CASSDLGADTQYF
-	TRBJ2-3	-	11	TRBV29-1	TGCAGCGTCTCCCTCACAGATACGCAGTATTTT	CSVSLTDTQYF
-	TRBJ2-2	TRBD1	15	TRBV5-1	TGCGCCAGCAGCTTAAGACAGGGGAACGCCGGGGAGCTGTTTTTT	CASSLRQGNAGELFF
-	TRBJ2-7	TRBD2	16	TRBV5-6	TGTGCCAGCAGCCCCTATCCGGGGGGGAGCTCCTACGAGCAGTACTTC	CASSPYPGGSSYEQYF
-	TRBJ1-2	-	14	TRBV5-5	TGTGCCAGCAGCCAAAGTGGTGAGAGCTATGGCTACACCTTC	CASSQSGESYGYTF
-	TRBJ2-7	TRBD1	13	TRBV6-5	TGTGCCAGGTGGACAGGGTCCATCTACGAGCAGTACTTC	CARWTGSIYEQYF
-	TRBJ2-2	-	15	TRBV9	TGTGCCAGCAGCGCCTCTTTCGCGAACACCGGGGAGCTGTTTTTT	CASSASFANTGELFF
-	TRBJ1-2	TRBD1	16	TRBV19	TGTGCCAGTAGTCCGACGGGACAGGGACTTAGCTATGGCTACACCTTC	CASSPTGQGLSYGYTF
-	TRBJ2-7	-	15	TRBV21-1	TGTGCCAGCAGCAAAATTGGCCGTCAGGGCTACGAGCAGTACTTC	CASSKIGRQGYEQYF
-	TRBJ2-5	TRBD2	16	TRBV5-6	TGTGCCAGCAGCTCAGACCGGCGGGGGTACCAAGAGACCCAGTACTTC	CASSSDRRGYQETQYF
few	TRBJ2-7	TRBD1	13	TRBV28	TGTGCCAGCACAGGGGGCCGGGCCTACGAGCAGTACTTC	CASTGGRAYEQYF
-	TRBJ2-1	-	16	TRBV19	TGTGCCAGTAGTATATTAAGCCAGCGGGCCTACAATGAGCAGTTCTTC	CASSILSQRAYNEQFF
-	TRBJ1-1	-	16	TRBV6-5	TGTGCCAGCAGTTACTCCCTGACAGCCTTGAACACTGAAGCTTTCTTT	CASSYSLTALNTEAFF
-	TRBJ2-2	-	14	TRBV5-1	TGCGCCAGCATGGAAGGGAGTTACACCGGGGAGCTGTTTTTT	CASMEGSYTGELFF
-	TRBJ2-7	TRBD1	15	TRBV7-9	TGTGCCAGCAGCCAGGGACAGAGCTTAGGCTACGAGCAGTACTTC	CASSQGQSLGYEQYF
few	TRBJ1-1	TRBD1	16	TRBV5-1	TGCGCCAGCAGACCCACAGGGGGTAACAAGGACACTGAAGCTTTCTTT	CASRPTGGNKDTEAFF
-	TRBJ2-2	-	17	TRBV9	TGTGCCAGCAGCGTAGCCGGGGGTAGTCGTGGCACCGGGGAGCTGTTTTTT	CASSVAGGSRGTGELFF
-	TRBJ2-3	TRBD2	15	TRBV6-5	TGTGCCAGTAGAAGGGCGGGAGGGGGGGCGGATACGCAGTATTTT	CASRRAGGGADTQYF
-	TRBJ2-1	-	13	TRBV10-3	TGTGCAGCAGGGGTATCAGGCCTAAATGAGCAGTTCTTC	CAAGVSGLNEQFF
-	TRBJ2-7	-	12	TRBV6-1	TGTGCCAGCAGTCCGGGACAACTAAAGCAGTACTTC	CASSPGQLKQYF
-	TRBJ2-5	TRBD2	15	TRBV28	TGTGCCAGCAGTTTATTATCTAGCGGAGAAGAGACCCAGTACTTC	CASSLLSSGEETQYF
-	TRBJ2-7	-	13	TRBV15	TGTGCCACCAGCAGAGATCAGGGGCATTCTGGGGTCTTC	CATSRDQGHSGVF
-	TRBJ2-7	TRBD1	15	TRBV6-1	TGTGCCAGCACCATGGGACAGGGAAATTCGTACGAGCAGTACTTC	CASTMGQGNSYEQYF
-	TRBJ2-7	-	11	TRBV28	TGTGCCAGCAGCTACCGGGGGTCTCAGTACTTC	CASSYRGSQYF
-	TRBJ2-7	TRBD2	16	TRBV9	TGTGCCAGCAGCATCGACCCGGGACTACCCCTCTACGAGCAGTACTTC	CASSIDPGLPLYEQYF
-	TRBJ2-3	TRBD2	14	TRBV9	TGTGCCAGCAGCGTCGCTAGCGGGCCAGATACGCAGTATTTT	CASSVASGPDTQYF